This T cell receptor beta chain is drawn from a study of blood T cell repertoires in COVID-19 (TCRdb year 2020). Turning to the overall study: Samples covering the acute and convalescent phases of COVID-19 were provided by collaborators in the United States, Italy and Spain. The prospective study material was composed of cDNA or gDNA derived from T cells, B-cell-depleted T cells, or PBMCs. The dataset comprised deeply sampled blood TCRbeta repertoires from subjects exposed to, actively infected with, or recovered from COVID-19. The repertoires were released in a freely available public database intended as a resource for research on the immune response to SARS-CoV-2. Samples came from the ongoing ImmuneRACE study (first 160 participants) plus 1,254 subjects from 6 global collaborators. Sample metadata almost always included a de-identified subject ID, COVID-19 status, age in years and sex. Where HLA class I and class II types were available, the types were taken from metadata supplied by the sample provider, not from assay-based typing.

Study-wide conclusions, independent of this receptor: The quantity of clinical and demographic metadata differed by source and by participant and was supplied without curation.

CDR1 and CDR2, looked up from the germline V gene, are SGHRS and YFSETQ. CDR3 length: 16 amino acids, cysteine to phenylalanine. Kept here is only the CDR3 DNA, which spans 48 bases and is read in frame from base 1. V is cut by 0 bases and J by 5 bases, and the space between the germline ends is 14 bases. TCRbeta CDR3 regions were amplified from genomic DNA using the immunoSEQ Assay, a bias-controlled multiplex PCR. Per the source publication's procedure: Nucleated cell counts per sample were estimated from amplification of reference gene primers within the assay. Sequence reads were collapsed and filtered to measure the absolute abundance of every unique TCRbeta CDR3 rearrangement. For each sample, productive Simpson clonality was calculated as the square root of Simpson's diversity index across productive rearrangements. In its TCRdb copy, this immuneACCESS table keeps in-frame sequences only and misses some clones. Where compared with another copy, unresolved V genes explain less than half of these, and the others have no known cause. V and J calls and clone size are as listed in that table; D and trimming were resolved from the DNA. In this sample the table shows about 150,000 clones, around 80% of which occur a single time. The ten largest make up roughly 15% of the sample.

Each collaborating institution followed its own protocols to collect whole blood in K2EDTA tubes. Collaborator samples were shipped for TCRbeta analysis as frozen whole blood, isolated PBMCs, or DNA extracted from either sample type. In this sample, this clone turned up once. Its antigen is not yet known. No base-level quality is on record; no much larger clone is a single base apart. Here the chain combines TRBV5-1 and TRBJ2-2; perhaps TRBD1 is the D gene, with 6 bases matching. The sequenced sample consisted of peripheral blood. The source of this sequence is a human donor with acute or convalescent COVID-19. The donor label of this sample is uncertain. The CDR3 in this case is CASSLDAGVDTGELFF. The sequenced DNA is TGCGCCAGCAGCTTGGATGCAGGGGTGGATACCGGGGAGCTGTTTTTT. The reference TRBV5-1 and TRBJ2-2 proteins fill in what lies around the CDR3, so the full variable domain reads KAGVTQTPRYLIKTRGQQVTLSCSPISGHRSVSWYQQTPGQGLQFLFEYFSETQRNKGNFPGRFSGRQFSNSRSEMNVSTLELGDSALYLCASSLDAGVDTGELFFGEGSRLTVL.